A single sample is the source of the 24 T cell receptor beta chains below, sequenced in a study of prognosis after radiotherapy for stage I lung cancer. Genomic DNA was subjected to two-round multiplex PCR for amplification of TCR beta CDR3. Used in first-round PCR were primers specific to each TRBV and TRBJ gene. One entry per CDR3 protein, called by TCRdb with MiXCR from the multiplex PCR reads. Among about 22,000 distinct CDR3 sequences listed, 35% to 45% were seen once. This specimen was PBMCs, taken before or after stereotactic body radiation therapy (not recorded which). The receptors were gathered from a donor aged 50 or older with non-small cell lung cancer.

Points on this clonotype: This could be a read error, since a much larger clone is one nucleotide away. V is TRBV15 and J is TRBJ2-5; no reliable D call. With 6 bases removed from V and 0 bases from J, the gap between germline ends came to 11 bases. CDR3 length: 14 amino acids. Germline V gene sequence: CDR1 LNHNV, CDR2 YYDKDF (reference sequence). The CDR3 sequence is CATRPVLYQETQYF. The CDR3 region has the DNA TGTGCCACCAGGCCAGTGCTGTACCAAGAGACCCAGTACTTC.

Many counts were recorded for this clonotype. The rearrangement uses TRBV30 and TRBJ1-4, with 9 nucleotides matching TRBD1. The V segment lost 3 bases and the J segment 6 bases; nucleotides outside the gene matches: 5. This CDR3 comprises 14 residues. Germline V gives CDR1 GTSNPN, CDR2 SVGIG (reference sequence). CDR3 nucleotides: TGTGCCTGGAGACCGTGGACAGGGGATGAAAAACTGTTTTTT. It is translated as CAWRPWTGDEKLFF.

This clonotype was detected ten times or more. CDR3 in DNA: TGTGCCAGCAGTATGCCGACGGGGCTCTCCTACGAGCAGTACTTC. This sequence encodes CASSMPTGLSYEQYF. The J gene is TRBJ2-7, the V gene TRBV28; the D call may be TRBD1 or TRBD2 (5 bases each). Germline V gives CDR1 MDHEN, CDR2 SYDVKM. Trimming removed 5 bases from V and 0 bases from J, with 14 bases in between. This CDR3 is 15 amino acids long.

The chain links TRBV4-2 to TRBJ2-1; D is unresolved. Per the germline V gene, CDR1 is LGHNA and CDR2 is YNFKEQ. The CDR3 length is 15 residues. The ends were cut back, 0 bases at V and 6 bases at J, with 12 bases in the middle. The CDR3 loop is CASSQDFGSSNEQFF. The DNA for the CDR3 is TGTGCCAGCAGCCAAGATTTTGGTAGCAGCAATGAGCAGTTCTTC.

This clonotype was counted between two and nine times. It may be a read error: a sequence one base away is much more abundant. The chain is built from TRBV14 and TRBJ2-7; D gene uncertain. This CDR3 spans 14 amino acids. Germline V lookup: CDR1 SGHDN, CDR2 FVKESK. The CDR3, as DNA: TGTGCCAGCAGCCAAGATCTGGGGTATAACGAGCAGTGCTTC. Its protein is CASSQDLGYNEQCF.

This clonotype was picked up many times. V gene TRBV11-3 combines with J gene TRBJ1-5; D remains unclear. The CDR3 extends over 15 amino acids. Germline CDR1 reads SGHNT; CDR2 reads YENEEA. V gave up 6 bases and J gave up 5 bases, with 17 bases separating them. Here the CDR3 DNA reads TGTGCCAGCAGGGTCAAGTTGAAACCGCATCAGCCCCAGCATTTT. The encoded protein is CASRVKLKPHQPQHF.

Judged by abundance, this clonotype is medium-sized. CDR3 loop: CASSPGGGGHEQYF. In nucleotides, the CDR3 is TGTGCCAGCAGTCCCGGCGGAGGGGGCCACGAGCAGTACTTC. The chain uses TRBV11-3 and TRBJ2-7, with a possible D match to TRBD1 (7 bases). The length of the CDR3 is 14 residues. Trimming took 6 bases from V and 5 from J, leaving 17 bases between them. Germline V gene data show CDR1 as SGHNT and CDR2 as YENEEA.

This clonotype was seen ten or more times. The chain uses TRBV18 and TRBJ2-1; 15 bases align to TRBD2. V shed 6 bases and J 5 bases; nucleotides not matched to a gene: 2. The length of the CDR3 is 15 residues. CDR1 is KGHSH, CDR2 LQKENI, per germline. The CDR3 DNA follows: TGTGCCAGCTCCGGACTAGCGGGAGGGGACAATGAGCAGTTCTTC. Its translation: CASSGLAGGDNEQFF.

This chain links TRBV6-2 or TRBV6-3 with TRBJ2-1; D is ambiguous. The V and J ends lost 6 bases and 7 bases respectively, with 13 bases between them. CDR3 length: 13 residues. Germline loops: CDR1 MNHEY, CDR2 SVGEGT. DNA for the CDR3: TGTGCCAGCAGCCCCCCCCCAGGAAATGAGCAGTTCTTC. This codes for CASSPPPGNEQFF.

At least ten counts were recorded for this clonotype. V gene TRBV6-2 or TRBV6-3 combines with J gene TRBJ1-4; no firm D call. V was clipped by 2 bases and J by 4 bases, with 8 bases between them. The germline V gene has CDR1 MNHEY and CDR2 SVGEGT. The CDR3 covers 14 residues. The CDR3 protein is CASSYGWNNEKLFF. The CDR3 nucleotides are TGTGCCAGCAGTTACGGGTGGAATAATGAAAAACTGTTTTTT.

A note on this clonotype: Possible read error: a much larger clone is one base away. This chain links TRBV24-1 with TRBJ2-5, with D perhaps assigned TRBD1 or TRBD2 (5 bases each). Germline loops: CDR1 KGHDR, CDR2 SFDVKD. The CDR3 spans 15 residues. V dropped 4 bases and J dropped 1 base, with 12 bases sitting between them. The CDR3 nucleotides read TGTGCCACCAGTGACCTGGGGGAAGGCCAAGAGACCCAGTACTTC. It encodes CATSDLGEGQETQYF.

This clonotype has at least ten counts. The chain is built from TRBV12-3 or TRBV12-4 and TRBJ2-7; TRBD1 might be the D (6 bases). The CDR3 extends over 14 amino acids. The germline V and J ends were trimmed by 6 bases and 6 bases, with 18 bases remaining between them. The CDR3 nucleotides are TGTGCCAGCAGGCTGCGGCAAGGGGACACCGAGCAGTACTTC. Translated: CASRLRQGDTEQYF.

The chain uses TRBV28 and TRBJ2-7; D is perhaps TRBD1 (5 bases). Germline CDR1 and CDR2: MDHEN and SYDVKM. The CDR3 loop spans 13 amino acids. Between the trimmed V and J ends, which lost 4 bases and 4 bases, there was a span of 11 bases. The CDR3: CASSWGMEYEQYF. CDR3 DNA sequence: TGTGCCAGCAGTTGGGGCATGGAATACGAGCAGTACTTC. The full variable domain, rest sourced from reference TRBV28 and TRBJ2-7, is DVKVTQSSRYLVKRTGEKVFLECVQDMDHENMFWYRQDPGLGLRLIYFSYDVKMKEKGDIPEGYSVSREKKERFSLILESASTNQTSMYLCASSWGMEYEQYFGPGTRLTVT.

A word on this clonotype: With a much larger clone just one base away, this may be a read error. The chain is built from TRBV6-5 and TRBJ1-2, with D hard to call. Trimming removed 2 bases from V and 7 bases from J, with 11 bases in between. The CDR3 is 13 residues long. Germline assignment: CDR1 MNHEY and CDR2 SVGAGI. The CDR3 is CASSYPKYLGYTF. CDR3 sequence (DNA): TGTGCCAGCAGTTACCCGAAATATCTTGGCTACACCTTC.

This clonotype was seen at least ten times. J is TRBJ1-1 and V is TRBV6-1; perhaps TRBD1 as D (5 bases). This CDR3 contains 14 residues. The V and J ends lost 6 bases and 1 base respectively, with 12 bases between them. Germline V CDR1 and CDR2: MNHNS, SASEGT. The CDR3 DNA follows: TGTGCCAGCAGCCCGCATGGGGGGAACACTGAAGCTTTCTTT. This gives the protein CASSPHGGNTEAFF.

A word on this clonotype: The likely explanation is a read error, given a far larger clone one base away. The CDR3 nucleotides are TGTGCCAGCAGCGAAAGCCGGGACGGCTCCTACGAGCAGTACTTC. It encodes CASSESRDGSYEQYF. The chain carries TRBV11-1 and TRBJ2-7; D is tentatively TRBD1 or TRBD2 (5 bases each). V lost 5 bases and J 0 bases, leaving 14 bases between the germline ends. CDR1 and CDR2 from the germline V gene are SGHAT and FQDESV (reference sequence). The length of the CDR3 is 15 residues. Full variable domain (rest looked up from reference TRBV11-1 and TRBJ2-7): EAEVAQSPRYKITEKSQAVAFWCDPISGHATLYWYRQILGQGPELLVQFQDESVVDDSQLPKDRFSAERLKGVDSTLKIQPAELGDSAMYLCASSESRDGSYEQYFGPGTRLTVT.

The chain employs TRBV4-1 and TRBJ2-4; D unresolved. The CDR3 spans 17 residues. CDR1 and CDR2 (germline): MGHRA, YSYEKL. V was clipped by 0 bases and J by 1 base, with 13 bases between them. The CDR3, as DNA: TGCGCCAGCAGCCAAGACACGGTGGGCTTTGCCAAAAACATTCAGTACTTC. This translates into CASSQDTVGFAKNIQYF.

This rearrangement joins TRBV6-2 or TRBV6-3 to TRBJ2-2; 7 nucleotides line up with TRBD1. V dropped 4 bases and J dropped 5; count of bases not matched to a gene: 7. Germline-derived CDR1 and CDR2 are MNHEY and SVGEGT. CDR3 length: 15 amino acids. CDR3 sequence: CASSFWDRGTGELFF. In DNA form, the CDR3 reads TGTGCCAGCAGTTTCTGGGACAGAGGTACCGGGGAGCTGTTTTTT.

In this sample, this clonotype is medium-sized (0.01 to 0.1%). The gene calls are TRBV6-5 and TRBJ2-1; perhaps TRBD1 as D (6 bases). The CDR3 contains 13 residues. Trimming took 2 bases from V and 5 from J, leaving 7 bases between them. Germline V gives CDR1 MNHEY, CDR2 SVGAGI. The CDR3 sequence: CASSYPGDNEQFF. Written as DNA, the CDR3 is TGTGCCAGCAGTTACCCAGGGGACAATGAGCAGTTCTTC.

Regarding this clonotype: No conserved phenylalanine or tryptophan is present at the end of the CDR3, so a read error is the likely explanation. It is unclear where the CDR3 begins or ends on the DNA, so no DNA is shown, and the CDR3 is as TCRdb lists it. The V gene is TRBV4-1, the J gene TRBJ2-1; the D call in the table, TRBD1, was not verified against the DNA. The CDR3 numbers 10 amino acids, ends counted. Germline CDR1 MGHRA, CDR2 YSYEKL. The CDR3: CASSQGEQVA.

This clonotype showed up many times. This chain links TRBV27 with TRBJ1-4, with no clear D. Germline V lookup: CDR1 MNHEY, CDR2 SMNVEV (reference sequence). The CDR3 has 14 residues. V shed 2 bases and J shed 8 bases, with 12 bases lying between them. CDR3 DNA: TGTGCCAGCAGTTTACTTAGTCCGGGGGAAAAACTGTTTTTT. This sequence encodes CASSLLSPGEKLFF.

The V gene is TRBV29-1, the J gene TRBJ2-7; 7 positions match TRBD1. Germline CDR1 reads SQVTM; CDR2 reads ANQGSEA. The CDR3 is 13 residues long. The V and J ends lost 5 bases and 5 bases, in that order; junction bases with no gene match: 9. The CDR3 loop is CSVPGTVVHEQYF. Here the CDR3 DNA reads TGCAGCGTTCCCGGGACAGTGGTCCACGAGCAGTACTTC.

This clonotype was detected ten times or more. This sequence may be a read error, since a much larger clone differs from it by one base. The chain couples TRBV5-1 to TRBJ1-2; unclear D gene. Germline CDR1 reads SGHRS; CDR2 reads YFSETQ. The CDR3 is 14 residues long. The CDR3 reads CASSLGPSGDGYAF. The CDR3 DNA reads TGCGCCAGCAGCTTGGGGCCATCCGGGGATGGCTACGCCTTC.

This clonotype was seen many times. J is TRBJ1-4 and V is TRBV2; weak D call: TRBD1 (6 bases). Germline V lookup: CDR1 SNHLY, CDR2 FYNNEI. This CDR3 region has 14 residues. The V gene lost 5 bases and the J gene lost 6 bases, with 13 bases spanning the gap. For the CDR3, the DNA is TGTGCCAGCAGTCTCGACAGGTTGGATGAAAAACTGTTTTTT. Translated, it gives CASSLDRLDEKLFF.